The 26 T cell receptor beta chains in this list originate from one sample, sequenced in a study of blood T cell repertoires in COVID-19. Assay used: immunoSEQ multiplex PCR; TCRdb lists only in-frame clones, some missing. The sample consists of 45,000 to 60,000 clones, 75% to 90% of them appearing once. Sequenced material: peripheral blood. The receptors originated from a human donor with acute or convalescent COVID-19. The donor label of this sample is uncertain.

The CDR3 here is CASSSGQFSGNTIYF. CDR3 bases: TGTGCCAGCAGCTCCGGACAGTTCTCTGGAAACACCATATATTTT. The rearrangement uses TRBV11-3 and TRBJ1-3; the D gene is possibly TRBD1 (6 bases). CDR3 size: 15 residues. The V end was cut by 4 bases, the J end by 0 bases, with 10 bases between. Per germline, CDR1 SGHNT and CDR2 YENEEA.

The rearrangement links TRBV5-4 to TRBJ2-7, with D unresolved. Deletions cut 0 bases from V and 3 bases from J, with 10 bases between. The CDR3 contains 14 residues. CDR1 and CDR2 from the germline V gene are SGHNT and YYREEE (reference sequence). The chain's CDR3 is CASSLEASGYEQYF. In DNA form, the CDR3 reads TGTGCCAGCAGCTTGGAGGCCTCGGGCTACGAGCAGTACTTC.

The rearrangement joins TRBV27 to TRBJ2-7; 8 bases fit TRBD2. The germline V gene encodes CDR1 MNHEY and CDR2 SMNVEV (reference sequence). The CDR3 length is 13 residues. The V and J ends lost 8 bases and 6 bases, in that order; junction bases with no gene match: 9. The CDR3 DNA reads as TGTGCCAGCGGCCCGGGGGGGTTTGGCGAGCAGTACTTC. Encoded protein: CASGPGGFGEQYF.

CDR3 amino acids: CASSQDIGLAGRNEQFF. As DNA, the CDR3 is TGTGCCAGCAGCCAAGATATAGGGCTAGCGGGACGCAATGAGCAGTTCTTC. This chain joins TRBV4-2 and TRBJ2-1, with TRBD2 matching over 9 bases. J lost 6 bases, V lost 0 bases, and 9 bases had no gene match. Germline-derived CDR1 and CDR2 are LGHNA and YNFKEQ. The CDR3 covers 17 residues.

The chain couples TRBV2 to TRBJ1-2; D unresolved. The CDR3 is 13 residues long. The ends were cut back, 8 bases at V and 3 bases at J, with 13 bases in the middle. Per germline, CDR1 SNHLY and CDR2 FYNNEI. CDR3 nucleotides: TGTGCCAGCGAAGCGGGTGAGGACTATGGCTACACCTTC. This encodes CASEAGEDYGYTF. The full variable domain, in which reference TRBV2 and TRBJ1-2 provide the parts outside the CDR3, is EPEVTQTPSHQVTQMGQEVILRCVPISNHLYFYWYRQILGQKVEFLVSFYNNEISEKSEIFDDQFSVERPDGSNFTLKIRSTKLEDSAMYFCASEAGEDYGYTFGSGTRLTVV.

DNA for the CDR3: TGTGCCAGCAGCTTGGGGCGGGGGGGCCTATTCAATGAGCAGTTCTTC. It is translated as CASSLGRGGLFNEQFF. The chain uses TRBV5-4 and TRBJ2-1; 9 bases fit TRBD2. Trimming at V came to 0 bases and at J to 6 bases, leaving 7 bases not matched to a gene. Germline V gene lookup returns CDR1 SGHNT and CDR2 YYREEE (reference sequence). The CDR3 runs 16 residues.

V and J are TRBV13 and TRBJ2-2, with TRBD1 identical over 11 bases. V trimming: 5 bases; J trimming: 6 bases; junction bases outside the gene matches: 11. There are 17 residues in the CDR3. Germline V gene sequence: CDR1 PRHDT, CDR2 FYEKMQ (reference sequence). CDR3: CASSVNLGQGAPGELFF. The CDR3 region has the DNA TGTGCCAGCAGCGTCAACCTTGGACAGGGGGCGCCCGGGGAGCTGTTTTTT.

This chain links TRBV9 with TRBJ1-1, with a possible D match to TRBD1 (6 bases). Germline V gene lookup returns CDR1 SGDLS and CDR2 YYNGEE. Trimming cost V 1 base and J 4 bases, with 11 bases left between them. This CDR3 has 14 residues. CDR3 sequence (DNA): TGTGCCAGCAGCGTATTGACAGGCCCCACTGAAGCTTTCTTT. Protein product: CASSVLTGPTEAFF. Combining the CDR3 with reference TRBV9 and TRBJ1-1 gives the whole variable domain DSGVTQTPKHLITATGQRVTLRCSPRSGDLSVYWYQQSLDQGLQFLIQYYNGEERAKGNILERFSAQQFPDLHSELNLSSLELGDSALYFCASSVLTGPTEAFFGQGTRLTVV.

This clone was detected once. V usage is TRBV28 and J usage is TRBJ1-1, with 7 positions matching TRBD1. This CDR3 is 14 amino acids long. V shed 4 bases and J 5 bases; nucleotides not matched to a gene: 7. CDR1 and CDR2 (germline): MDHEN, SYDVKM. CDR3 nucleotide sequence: TGTGCCAGCAGTTCCCCGGAGGGGGCGACTGAAGCTTTCTTT. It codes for CASSSPEGATEAFF.

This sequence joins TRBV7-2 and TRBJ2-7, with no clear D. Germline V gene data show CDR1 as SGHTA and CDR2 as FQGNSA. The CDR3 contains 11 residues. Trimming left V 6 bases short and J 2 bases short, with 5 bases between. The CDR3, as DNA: TGTGCCAGCAGTCCCGCCTACGAGCAGTACTTC. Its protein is CASSPAYEQYF.

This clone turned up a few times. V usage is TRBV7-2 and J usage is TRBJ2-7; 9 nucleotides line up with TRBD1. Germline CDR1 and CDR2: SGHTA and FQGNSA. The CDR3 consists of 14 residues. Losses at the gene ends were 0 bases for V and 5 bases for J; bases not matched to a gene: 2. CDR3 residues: CASSLATGGNEQYF. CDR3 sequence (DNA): TGTGCCAGCAGCTTAGCAACAGGGGGCAACGAGCAGTACTTC. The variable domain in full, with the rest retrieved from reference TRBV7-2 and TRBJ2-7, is GAGVSQSPSNKVTEKGKDVELRCDPISGHTALYWYRQSLGQGLEFLIYFQGNSAPDKSGLPSDRFSAERTGGSVSTLTIQRTQQEDSAVYLCASSLATGGNEQYFGPGTRLTVT.

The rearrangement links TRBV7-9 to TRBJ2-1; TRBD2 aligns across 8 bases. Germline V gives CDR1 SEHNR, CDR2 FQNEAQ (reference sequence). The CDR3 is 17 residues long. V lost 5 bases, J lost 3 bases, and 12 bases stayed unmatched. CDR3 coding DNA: TGTGCCAGCAGCCCCCCAGGGATAGCGGGGATCTACAATGAGCAGTTCTTC. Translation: CASSPPGIAGIYNEQFF.

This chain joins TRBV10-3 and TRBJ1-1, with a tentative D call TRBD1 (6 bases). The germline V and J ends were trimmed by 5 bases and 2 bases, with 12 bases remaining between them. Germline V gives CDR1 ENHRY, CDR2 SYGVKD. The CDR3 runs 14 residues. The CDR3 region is CAISSQGINTEAFF. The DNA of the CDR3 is TGTGCCATCAGTAGCCAGGGGATTAACACTGAAGCTTTCTTT.

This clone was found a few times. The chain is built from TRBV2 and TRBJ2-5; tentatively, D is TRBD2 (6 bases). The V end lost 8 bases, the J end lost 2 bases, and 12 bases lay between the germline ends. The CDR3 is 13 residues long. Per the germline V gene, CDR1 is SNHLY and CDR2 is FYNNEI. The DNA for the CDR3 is TGTGCCAGCCTAGCGTCAGGTCAAGAGACCCAGTACTTC. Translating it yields CASLASGQETQYF.

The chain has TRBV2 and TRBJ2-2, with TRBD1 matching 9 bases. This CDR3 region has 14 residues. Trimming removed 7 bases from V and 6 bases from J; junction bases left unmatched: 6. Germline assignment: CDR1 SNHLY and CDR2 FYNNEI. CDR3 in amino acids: CASTPQGAAGELFF. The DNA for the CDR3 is TGTGCCAGCACCCCACAGGGGGCAGCCGGGGAGCTGTTTTTT.

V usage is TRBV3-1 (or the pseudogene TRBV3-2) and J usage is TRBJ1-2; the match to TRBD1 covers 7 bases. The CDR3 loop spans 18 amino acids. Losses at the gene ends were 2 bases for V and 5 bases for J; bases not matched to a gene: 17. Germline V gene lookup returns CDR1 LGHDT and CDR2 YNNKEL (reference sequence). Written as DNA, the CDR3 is TGTGCCAGCAGCCAAACGAGGGGGCGAAGAGGTAGTGAATATGGCTACACCTTC. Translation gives CASSQTRGRRGSEYGYTF.

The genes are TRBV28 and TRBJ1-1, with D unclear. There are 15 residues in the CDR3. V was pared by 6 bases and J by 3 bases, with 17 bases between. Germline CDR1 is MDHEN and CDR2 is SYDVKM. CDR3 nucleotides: TGTGCCAGCAGCCCCTTGGGAGGCTACTACACTGAAGCTTTCTTT. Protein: CASSPLGGYYTEAFF.

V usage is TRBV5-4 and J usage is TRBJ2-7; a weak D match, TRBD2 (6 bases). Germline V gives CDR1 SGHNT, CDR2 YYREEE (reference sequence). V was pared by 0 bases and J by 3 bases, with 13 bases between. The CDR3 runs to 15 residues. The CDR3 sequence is CASSLGSGSFYEQYF. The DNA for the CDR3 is TGTGCCAGCAGCTTGGGCAGCGGGTCGTTCTACGAGCAGTACTTC. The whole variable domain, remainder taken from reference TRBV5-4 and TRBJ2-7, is ETGVTQSPTHLIKTRGQQVTLRCSSQSGHNTVSWYQQALGQGPQFIFQYYREEENGRGNFPPRFSGLQFPNYSSELNVNALELDDSALYLCASSLGSGSFYEQYFGPGTRLTVT.

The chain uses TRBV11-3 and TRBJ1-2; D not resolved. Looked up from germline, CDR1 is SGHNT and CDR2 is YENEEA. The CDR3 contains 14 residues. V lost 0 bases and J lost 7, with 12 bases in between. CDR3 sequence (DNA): TGTGCCAGCAGCTTAGATGCTACAGCCCGTGGCTACACCTTC. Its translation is CASSLDATARGYTF.

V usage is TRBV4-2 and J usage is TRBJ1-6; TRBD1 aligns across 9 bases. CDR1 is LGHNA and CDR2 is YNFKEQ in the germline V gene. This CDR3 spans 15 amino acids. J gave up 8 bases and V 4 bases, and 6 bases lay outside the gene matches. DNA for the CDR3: TGTGCCAGCAGCCCGACGCGGACAGGGGATTCACCCCTCCACTTT. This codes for CASSPTRTGDSPLHF.

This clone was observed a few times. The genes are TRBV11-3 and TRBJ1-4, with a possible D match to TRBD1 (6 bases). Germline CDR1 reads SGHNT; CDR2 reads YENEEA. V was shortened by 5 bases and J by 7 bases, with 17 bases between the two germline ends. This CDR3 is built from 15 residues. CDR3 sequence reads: CASSQPGGFSEKLFF. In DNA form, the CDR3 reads TGTGCCAGCAGCCAGCCGGGGGGCTTTAGTGAAAAACTGTTTTTT.

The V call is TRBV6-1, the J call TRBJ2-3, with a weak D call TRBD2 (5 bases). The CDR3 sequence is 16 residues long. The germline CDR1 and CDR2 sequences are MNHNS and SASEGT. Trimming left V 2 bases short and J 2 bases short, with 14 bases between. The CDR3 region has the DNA TGTGCCAGCAGTGAACTAAGCGGACCCAACACAGATACGCAGTATTTT. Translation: CASSELSGPNTDTQYF.

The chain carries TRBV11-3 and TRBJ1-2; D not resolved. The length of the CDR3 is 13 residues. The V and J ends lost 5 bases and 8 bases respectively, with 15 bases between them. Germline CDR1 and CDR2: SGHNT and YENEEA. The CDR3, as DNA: TGTGCCAGCAGCGATATGGGAGGACGGGGCTACACCTTC. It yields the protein CASSDMGGRGYTF.

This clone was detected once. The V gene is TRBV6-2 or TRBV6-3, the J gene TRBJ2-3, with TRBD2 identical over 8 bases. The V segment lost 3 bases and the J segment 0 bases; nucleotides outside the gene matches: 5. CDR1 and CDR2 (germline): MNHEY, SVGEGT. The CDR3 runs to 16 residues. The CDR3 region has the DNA TGTGCCAGCAGTTATTCCCCTAGCGGGAGCACAGATACGCAGTATTTT. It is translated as CASSYSPSGSTDTQYF.

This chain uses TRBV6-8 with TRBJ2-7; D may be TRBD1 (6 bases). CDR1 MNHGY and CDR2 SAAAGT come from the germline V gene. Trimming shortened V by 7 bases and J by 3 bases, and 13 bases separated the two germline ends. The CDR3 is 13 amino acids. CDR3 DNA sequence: TGTGCCAGCAACCGACTACAGGGCTACGAGCAGTACTTC. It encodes CASNRLQGYEQYF.

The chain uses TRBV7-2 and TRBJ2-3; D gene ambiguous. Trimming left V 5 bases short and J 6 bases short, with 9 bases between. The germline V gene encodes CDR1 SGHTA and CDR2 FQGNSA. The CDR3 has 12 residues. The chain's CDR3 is CASSPMRDTQYF. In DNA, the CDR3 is TGTGCCAGCAGCCCGATGCGGGATACGCAGTATTTT.